The 28 T cell receptor beta chains listed next were all sequenced from one sample in a study of shared clonotypes between healthy human individuals. Clones were sequenced by immunoSEQ multiplex PCR, and TCRdb holds only the in-frame ones, with some missing. The sample holds some 1,400,000 clones, about 96% seen once. Sequenced: naive CD4+ T cells sorted from blood. Subset specified: CD45RA+ positively selected. Source of these receptors: a man aged 25-45 years in good health.

V and J are TRBV18 and TRBJ2-7; D unclear. V lost 3 bases to trimming and J lost 4 bases, with 16 bases between them. Germline assignment: CDR1 KGHSH and CDR2 LQKENI. The CDR3 spans 15 residues. CDR3 sequence (DNA): TGTGCCAGCTCACCGTTAGGCAGGAGTGAGTACGAGCAGTACTTC. It specifies CASSPLGRSEYEQYF.

The CDR3 coding sequence is TGTGCCAGCAGGGAACTAGCGGGAGAATCCTACGAGCAGTACTTC. It is translated as CASRELAGESYEQYF. The chain has TRBV6-1 and TRBJ2-7, with 11 bases fitting TRBD2. The germline V gene has CDR1 MNHNS and CDR2 SASEGT. The CDR3 runs 15 residues. With V trimmed by 6 bases and J by 1 base, 5 bases remained unmatched.

V and J are TRBV27 and TRBJ1-5, with D maybe TRBD1 (6 bases). The germline gives CDR1 MNHEY, CDR2 SMNVEV (reference sequence). This CDR3 has 19 residues. Between the trimmed V and J ends, which lost 6 bases and 5 bases, there was a span of 29 bases. CDR3 sequence (DNA): TGTGCCAGCAGCAGCACCGTCACAGGACAGATGGGGGCCCATCAGCCCCAGCATTTT. Translating gives CASSSTVTGQMGAHQPQHF.

This chain links TRBV18 with TRBJ2-5; no reliable D call. Germline CDR1 reads KGHSH; CDR2 reads LQKENI. The CDR3 extends over 14 amino acids. V lost 3 bases and J 5 bases, leaving 13 bases between the germline ends. CDR3 DNA sequence: TGTGCCAGCTCACCCTTCTCGGGCCTTGAGACCCAGTACTTC. It is translated as CASSPFSGLETQYF.

This chain connects TRBV4-2 to TRBJ1-1; D gene ambiguous. V was trimmed by 4 bases and J by 1 base, leaving 7 bases between them. The CDR3 has 13 amino acids. Germline CDR1 and CDR2: LGHNA and YNFKEQ. This CDR3 is CASSPNGNTEAFF. The CDR3 nucleotides read TGTGCCAGCAGCCCCAACGGGAACACTGAAGCTTTCTTT.

The V call is TRBV28, the J call TRBJ2-1; TRBD1 matches 8 bases. J lost 0 bases, V lost 5 bases, and 12 bases had no gene match. Germline V gene sequence: CDR1 MDHEN, CDR2 SYDVKM. This CDR3 comprises 18 residues. In DNA form, the CDR3 reads TGTGCCAGCAGTCCCGGGACAGGTGGGCCCAGCTCCTACAATGAGCAGTTCTTC. It translates to CASSPGTGGPSSYNEQFF.

The chain uses TRBV11-3 and TRBJ2-7; D is possibly TRBD1 or TRBD2 (5 bases each). Trimming removed 5 bases at V and 0 bases at J, with 11 bases between. The germline CDR1 and CDR2 sequences are SGHNT and YENEEA. This CDR3 comprises 14 residues. The CDR3 region is CASSRGRSSYEQYF. The CDR3 DNA is TGTGCCAGCAGCCGGGGACGGAGCTCCTACGAGCAGTACTTC.

This clone has a handful of counts. J is TRBJ2-7 and V is TRBV21-1; the table assigns TRBD2, which was not confirmed against the DNA. TRBV21-1 is noted as a pseudogene. The CDR3 contains 14 residues. The CDR3 loop is CASSKGSATYEQYF. CDR3 bases: TGTGCCAGCAGCAAAGGAAGCGCAACCTACGAGCAGTACTTC.

This clone was observed once. The V call is TRBV5-8, the J call TRBJ2-7; 12 positions agree with TRBD2. The CDR3 sequence is 15 residues long. The V gene end was trimmed by 4 bases and the J gene end by 5 bases; junction bases not matched to a gene: 7. Germline CDR1 is SGHTS and CDR2 is YDEGEE. The CDR3 nucleotides are TGTGCCAGCAGCCCCGGGACTAGCGGGTCAGACGAGCAGTACTTC. Amino acid sequence: CASSPGTSGSDEQYF.

This sequence joins TRBV4-1 and TRBJ2-4, with TRBD2 matching over 11 bases. Germline V gene lookup returns CDR1 MGHRA and CDR2 YSYEKL. The junction had 6 bases not matched to a gene; V was cut back by 4 bases and J by 4 bases. CDR3 size: 16 residues. CDR3 sequence (DNA): TGCGCCAGCAGCCTCAAACTAGCGGGAGAGAAAAACATTCAGTACTTC. Translating it yields CASSLKLAGEKNIQYF.

The chain links TRBV5-1 to TRBJ2-3, with D unresolved. The germline CDR1 and CDR2 sequences are SGHRS and YFSETQ. V was shortened by 0 bases and J by 4 bases, with 12 bases between the two germline ends. This CDR3 has 15 residues. CDR3 DNA sequence: TGCGCCAGCAGCTTGGTTCCTAGTGGCGCAGATACGCAGTATTTT. The encoded protein is CASSLVPSGADTQYF.

The chain employs TRBV6-5 and TRBJ2-3; D remains unclear. The CDR3 runs 11 residues. Germline loops: CDR1 MNHEY, CDR2 SVGAGI. The germline V and J ends were trimmed by 7 bases and 7 bases, with 9 bases remaining between them. The DNA of the CDR3 is TGTGCCAGCACCTCTATTCATACGCAGTATTTT. Residues: CASTSIHTQYF.

Remarks on this clone: Other DNA sequences in the same sample also yield this CDR3. V is TRBV2 and J is TRBJ2-5; D is ambiguous. This CDR3 region has 10 residues. Between the trimmed V and J ends, which lost 9 bases and 4 bases, there was a span of 6 bases. Per the germline V gene, CDR1 is SNHLY and CDR2 is FYNNEI. CDR3 DNA sequence: TGTGCCAGTTCCCGAGAGACCCAGTACTTC. It translates to CASSRETQYF.

The chain has TRBV18 and TRBJ2-2; TRBD1 agrees at 7 bases. The V gene's germline CDR1 is KGHSH and CDR2 LQKENI. This CDR3 has 17 residues. With 3 bases clipped from V and 1 base from J, the junction kept 8 bases outside the gene matches. The CDR3, as DNA: TGTGCCAGCTCACCGAAGAGACAGGGCTGGAACACCGGGGAGCTGTTTTTT. Translated: CASSPKRQGWNTGELFF.

Note on this clone: The same CDR3 also results from other DNA sequences found in this sample. The V call is TRBV5-1, the J call TRBJ2-3; D uncertain. V lost 2 bases and J lost 5, with 3 bases in between. Looked up from germline, CDR1 is SGHRS and CDR2 is YFSETQ. There are 11 residues in the CDR3. In DNA form, the CDR3 reads TGCGCCAGCAGCTTAGGAGATACGCAGTATTTT. It encodes CASSLGDTQYF.

The chain couples TRBV10-2 to TRBJ2-7, with D unclear. Germline V gene data show CDR1 as WSHSY and CDR2 as SAAADI. Deletions cut 5 bases from V and 3 bases from J, with 11 bases between. CDR3 length: 13 residues. Here the CDR3 reads CASSPLLSYEQYF. Written as DNA, the CDR3 is TGCGCCAGCAGTCCGCTACTAAGCTACGAGCAGTACTTC.

This chain's CDR3 is CASSLEVVLGGIGLDEQFF. The DNA for the CDR3 is TGTGCCAGCAGCTTGGAAGTTGTCTTAGGGGGCATAGGGTTAGATGAGCAGTTCTTC. The chain carries TRBV5-4 and TRBJ2-1; 7 bases agree with TRBD1. With V trimmed by 0 bases and J by 8 bases, 20 bases remained unmatched. This CDR3 is built from 19 residues. Germline V gene sequence: CDR1 SGHNT, CDR2 YYREEE (reference sequence). Looking up the rest from reference TRBV5-4 and TRBJ2-1 gives the full variable domain: ETGVTQSPTHLIKTRGQQVTLRCSSQSGHNTVSWYQQALGQGPQFIFQYYREEENGRGNFPPRFSGLQFPNYSSELNVNALELDDSALYLCASSLEVVLGGIGLDEQFFGPGTRLTVL.

The genes are TRBV5-1 and TRBJ2-7; a possible D gene is TRBD2 (6 bases). V was pared by 4 bases and J by 1 base, with 21 bases between. The germline V gene has CDR1 SGHRS and CDR2 YFSETQ. The CDR3 is 17 residues long. The CDR3 region has the DNA TGCGCCAGCAGCCCGGGACTGCCAGCCATCGGATCCTACGAGCAGTACTTC. Translated: CASSPGLPAIGSYEQYF.

The chain is built from TRBV12-5 and TRBJ2-7; 8 bases are a match to TRBD1. This CDR3 has 18 residues. Germline V gene sequence: CDR1 LGHNT, CDR2 FRNRAP. The ends lost 7 bases at V and 4 bases at J; junction bases unmatched: 21. CDR3 nucleotide sequence: TGTGCTAGTGCCCTGTGGGGACAGGCCCAAAAATACTCATACGAGCAGTACTTC. It yields the protein CASALWGQAQKYSYEQYF.

CDR3 in DNA: TGTGCCAGCAGCTTCCTAATGCAGCCCCAGCATTTT. This sequence encodes CASSFLMQPQHF. V usage is TRBV5-8 and J usage is TRBJ1-5; D gene ambiguous. The CDR3 contains 12 residues. V gave up 2 bases and J gave up 7 bases, with 7 bases separating them. Germline lookup yields CDR1 SGHTS and CDR2 YDEGEE.

Notes on this clone: The sample contains more than one DNA sequence encoding this CDR3. The genes are TRBV10-3 and TRBJ2-7; D tentatively fits TRBD1 or TRBD2 (6 bases each). V lost 3 bases and J lost 3, with 9 bases in between. In germline, CDR1 is ENHRY, CDR2 SYGVKD. The CDR3 runs 13 residues. DNA for the CDR3: TGTGCCATCAGTGACAGGGGAGGCTACGAGCAGTACTTC. Translation gives CAISDRGGYEQYF.

The V call is TRBV28, the J call TRBJ1-2; 7 bases agree with TRBD1. The CDR3 is made up of 13 amino acids. The germline CDR1 and CDR2 sequences are MDHEN and SYDVKM. The ends lost 6 bases at V and 7 bases at J; junction bases unmatched: 8. The DNA for the CDR3 is TGTGCCAGCAGCCTGACAGGGTTGGGTGGCTACACCTTC. Translation: CASSLTGLGGYTF.

The rearrangement links TRBV28 to TRBJ2-7, with D unclear. This CDR3 comprises 17 residues. The V end lost 6 bases, the J end lost 7 bases, and 28 bases lay between the germline ends. CDR1 and CDR2 from the germline V gene are MDHEN and SYDVKM. CDR3: CASRISRPRVAYDEQYF. The CDR3 nucleotides read TGTGCCAGCAGGATCTCTCGTCCCCGGGTCGCTTACGATGAGCAGTACTTC.

The CDR3 loop is CASSLQGREYEQYF. The DNA for the CDR3 is TGTGCCAGCAGCTTGCAGGGCAGGGAATACGAGCAGTACTTC. This chain joins TRBV5-4 and TRBJ2-7, with D tentatively TRBD1 (5 bases). V was clipped by 1 base and J by 4 bases, with 12 bases between them. CDR3 size: 14 residues. Germline V CDR1 and CDR2: SGHNT, YYREEE (reference sequence).

This chain links TRBV18 with TRBJ2-3; no clear D gene. Germline CDR1 and CDR2: KGHSH and LQKENI. The V gene lost 6 bases and the J gene lost 0 bases, with 7 bases spanning the gap. The CDR3 is 13 amino acids. The CDR3 bases are TGTGCCAGCTCGACGGGCAGCACAGATACGCAGTATTTT. Translating it yields CASSTGSTDTQYF.

V gene TRBV30 combines with J gene TRBJ1-4; D gene ambiguous. Trimming removed 5 bases from V and 5 bases from J, with 21 bases in between. CDR3 size: 16 residues. The germline CDR1 and CDR2 sequences are GTSNPN and SVGIG (reference sequence). The CDR3 reads CAWSPQVPRRNEKLFF. The CDR3 region has the DNA TGTGCCTGGTCCCCCCAGGTACCAAGGAGGAATGAAAAACTGTTTTTT.

V gene TRBV19 combines with J gene TRBJ2-3; 10 bases are shared with TRBD1. Germline assignment: CDR1 LNHDA and CDR2 SQIVND (reference sequence). Germline trimming cut 8 bases from V and 2 bases from J; bases unmatched to any gene: 4. CDR3 size: 14 residues. The CDR3 loop is CASGDRGLTDTQYF. The CDR3 region has the DNA TGTGCCAGTGGGGACAGGGGACTCACAGATACGCAGTATTTT. Together with reference TRBV19 and TRBJ2-3, the CDR3 gives the full variable domain: DGGITQSPKYLFRKEGQNVTLSCEQNLNHDAMYWYRQDPGQGLRLIYYSQIVNDFQKGDIAEGYSVSREKKESFPLTVTSAQKNPTAFYLCASGDRGLTDTQYFGPGTRLTVL.

This clone has a single count. The chain is built from TRBV4-3 and TRBJ2-1, with 15 nucleotides matching TRBD2. V gave up 6 bases and J gave up 8 bases; unmatched junction bases: 8. This CDR3 region has 16 residues. CDR1 is LGHNA and CDR2 is YSLEER in the germline V gene. CDR3 region: CASRRGLAGGGDEQFF. In nucleotides, the CDR3 is TGCGCCAGCAGACGGGGACTAGCGGGAGGCGGGGATGAGCAGTTCTTC.